A selection of T cell receptor beta chains follows, all from one sample in a study of CDR3 diversity in severe acne. TCRdb redid the calling of the PCR reads with MiXCR, one entry per CDR3 protein. The sample consists of tens of thousands of distinct CDR3 sequences, roughly 49% of them appearing once. Sequencing used blood. All receptors come from a male donor with severe acne vulgaris. Both conserved end residues are part of each CDR3. The order of the fields is CDR3 protein, CDR3 DNA, J gene, D gene, V gene, CDR3 length, clone size. The D gene is left open where the match is weak. Size is omitted from some rows. Given values are once, few, many or a class for expanded clones.

CDR3aa: CASTAWVIGPYEQYF; CDR3nt: TGTGCCAGCACCGCTTGGGTGATCGGACCCTACGAGCAGTACTTC; j_gene: TRBJ2-7; d_gene: -; v_gene: TRBV7-2; len: 15; abundance: -
CDR3aa: CATSDLRTGGNYGYTF; CDR3nt: TGTGCCACCAGTGATTTGAGGACAGGGGGGAACTATGGCTACACCTTC; j_gene: TRBJ1-2; d_gene: TRBD1; v_gene: TRBV10-3; len: 16; abundance: once
CDR3aa: CASSISDDYEQYF; CDR3nt: TGTGCCAGCAGCATTAGCGACGACTACGAGCAGTACTTC; j_gene: TRBJ2-7; d_gene: -; v_gene: TRBV7-9; len: 13; abundance: -
CDR3aa: CASSFGASHQVLETQYF; CDR3nt: TGTGCCAGCAGCTTTGGGGCTAGCCATCAGGTTTTAGAGACCCAGTACTTC; j_gene: TRBJ2-5; d_gene: -; v_gene: TRBV11-2; len: 17; abundance: -
CDR3aa: CASPDVNTGELFF; CDR3nt: TGTGCCAGCCCCGACGTGAACACCGGGGAGCTGTTTTTT; j_gene: TRBJ2-2; d_gene: -; v_gene: TRBV7-3; len: 13; abundance: -
CDR3aa: CASSESSAGKETQYF; CDR3nt: TGTGCCAGCAGTGAATCCTCAGCGGGAAAAGAGACCCAGTACTTC; j_gene: TRBJ2-5; d_gene: TRBD2; v_gene: TRBV25-1; len: 15; abundance: -
CDR3aa: CASSQEPDGYEQYF; CDR3nt: TGCGCCAGCAGCCAAGAACCAGATGGCTACGAGCAGTACTTC; j_gene: TRBJ2-7; d_gene: -; v_gene: TRBV4-1; len: 14; abundance: -
CDR3aa: CASSGRDRTNYGYTF; CDR3nt: TGTGCCAGCAGTGGCCGGGACAGGACTAACTATGGCTACACCTTC; j_gene: TRBJ1-2; d_gene: TRBD1; v_gene: TRBV6-5; len: 15; abundance: -
CDR3aa: CASMIRASPSYGQYF; CDR3nt: TGTGCCAGTATGATTCGGGCAAGTCCATCCTACGGGCAGTACTTC; j_gene: TRBJ2-7; d_gene: -; v_gene: TRBV19; len: 15; abundance: -
CDR3aa: CASSGPSSIAGYEQYF; CDR3nt: TGTGCCAGCAGCGGACCAAGCTCAATCGCAGGCTACGAGCAGTACTTC; j_gene: TRBJ2-7; d_gene: -; v_gene: TRBV2; len: 16; abundance: many
CDR3aa: CASSLAGLSNQPQHF; CDR3nt: TGTGCCAGCAGTTTGGCAGGGCTAAGCAATCAGCCCCAGCATTTT; j_gene: TRBJ1-5; d_gene: -; v_gene: TRBV12-3/TRBV12-4; len: 15; abundance: many
CDR3aa: CASSSQVLNEKLFF; CDR3nt: TGTGCCAGCAGTTCACAGGTTTTAAATGAAAAACTGTTTTTT; j_gene: TRBJ1-4; d_gene: -; v_gene: TRBV10-3; len: 14; abundance: -
CDR3aa: CSARDWTRDTEAFF; CDR3nt: TGCAGTGCTAGAGACTGGACTCGCGATACTGAAGCTTTCTTT; j_gene: TRBJ1-1; d_gene: -; v_gene: TRBV20-1; len: 14; abundance: -
CDR3aa: CASSLAGTGGSGGYTF; CDR3nt: TGTGCCAGCAGCTTGGCCGGGACAGGGGGTAGCGGTGGCTACACCTTC; j_gene: TRBJ1-2; d_gene: TRBD1; v_gene: TRBV5-4; len: 16; abundance: -
CDR3aa: CASSWWGRNYGYTF; CDR3nt: TGTGCCAGCAGCTGGTGGGGGCGCAACTATGGCTACACCTTC; j_gene: TRBJ1-2; d_gene: -; v_gene: TRBV5-6; len: 14; abundance: many
CDR3aa: CASTDGFPGQGGEKLFF; CDR3nt: TGTGCCAGCACGGACGGCTTTCCGGGACAGGGTGGTGAAAAACTGTTTTTT; j_gene: TRBJ1-4; d_gene: TRBD1; v_gene: TRBV25-1; len: 17; abundance: few
CDR3aa: CASSPQGGNTEAFF; CDR3nt: TGTGCCAGCTCACCACAGGGTGGGAACACTGAAGCTTTCTTT; j_gene: TRBJ1-1; d_gene: -; v_gene: TRBV18; len: 14; abundance: few
CDR3aa: CASSRGQGPGETQYF; CDR3nt: TGTGCCAGCAGCCGGGGACAGGGCCCCGGGGAGACCCAGTACTTC; j_gene: TRBJ2-5; d_gene: TRBD1; v_gene: TRBV7-2; len: 15; abundance: -
CDR3aa: CASSHLGGKRGVTDTQYF; CDR3nt: TGCGCCAGCAGCCATCTCGGCGGGAAACGGGGGGTCACAGATACGCAGTATTTT; j_gene: TRBJ2-3; d_gene: TRBD2; v_gene: TRBV4-1; len: 18; abundance: -
CDR3aa: CATSRQPGTGNHEQYF; CDR3nt: TGTGCCACCAGCAGGCAACCCGGGACAGGGAATCACGAGCAGTACTTC; j_gene: TRBJ2-7; d_gene: TRBD1; v_gene: TRBV15; len: 16; abundance: -
CDR3aa: CAIRSGEREVSEQYF; CDR3nt: TGTGCCATCAGATCGGGGGAGCGGGAGGTCTCCGAGCAGTACTTC; j_gene: TRBJ2-7; d_gene: TRBD2; v_gene: TRBV10-3; len: 15; abundance: few
CDR3aa: CASSLSWGGSSYEQYF; CDR3nt: TGTGCCAGCAGTTTATCGTGGGGAGGAAGCTCCTACGAGCAGTACTTC; j_gene: TRBJ2-7; d_gene: -; v_gene: TRBV27; len: 16; abundance: many
CDR3aa: CASSDRQLSETQYF; CDR3nt: TGTGCCAGCAGCGATCGACAGCTCTCAGAGACCCAGTACTTC; j_gene: TRBJ2-5; d_gene: -; v_gene: TRBV9; len: 14; abundance: -
CDR3aa: CASSLMGLAGALQETQYF; CDR3nt: TGTGCCAGCAGCTTAATGGGACTAGCGGGAGCCCTACAAGAGACCCAGTACTTC; j_gene: TRBJ2-5; d_gene: TRBD2; v_gene: TRBV7-8; len: 18; abundance: -
CDR3aa: CASSLLRTGGGLDSNQPQHF; CDR3nt: TGTGCCAGCAGTCTCCTCCGGACAGGGGGCGGGTTGGATAGCAATCAGCCCCAGCATTTT; j_gene: TRBJ1-5; d_gene: TRBD1; v_gene: TRBV2; len: 20; abundance: few
CDR3aa: CASGKQATNEKLFF; CDR3nt: TGTGCCAGTGGAAAACAGGCAACTAATGAAAAACTGTTTTTT; j_gene: TRBJ1-4; d_gene: -; v_gene: TRBV19; len: 14; abundance: few
CDR3aa: CASSQERGNYGYTF; CDR3nt: TGTGCCAGCAGCCAAGAAAGAGGGAACTATGGCTACACCTTC; j_gene: TRBJ1-2; d_gene: -; v_gene: TRBV4-1; len: 14; abundance: -
CDR3aa: CASSEGYRDQPQHF; CDR3nt: TGTGCCAGCAGTGAAGGGTACAGGGATCAGCCCCAGCATTTT; j_gene: TRBJ1-5; d_gene: -; v_gene: TRBV25-1; len: 14; abundance: few
CDR3aa: CASSAQQGRAFF; CDR3nt: TGTGCCAGCAGCGCTCAACAGGGAAGAGCTTTCTTT; j_gene: TRBJ1-1; d_gene: -; v_gene: TRBV9; len: 12; abundance: few
CDR3aa: CASSQVPNYGYTF; CDR3nt: TGTGCCAGCAGTCAAGTACCTAACTATGGCTACACCTTC; j_gene: TRBJ1-2; d_gene: -; v_gene: TRBV11-1; len: 13; abundance: -
CDR3aa: CASSLGADSYEQYF; CDR3nt: TGTGCCAGCAGCTTAGGAGCAGACTCCTACGAGCAGTACTTC; j_gene: TRBJ2-7; d_gene: -; v_gene: TRBV7-3; len: 14; abundance: many
CDR3aa: CASSHSDWETQYF; CDR3nt: TGTGCCAGCAGCCACTCCGACTGGGAGACCCAGTACTTC; j_gene: TRBJ2-5; d_gene: -; v_gene: TRBV13; len: 13; abundance: once
CDR3aa: CASSLLRLAGGETQYF; CDR3nt: TGTGCCAGCAGTTTACTCCGACTAGCGGGAGGAGAGACCCAGTACTTC; j_gene: TRBJ2-5; d_gene: TRBD2; v_gene: TRBV12-3/TRBV12-4; len: 16; abundance: -
CDR3aa: CATSRDQRGNQPQHF; CDR3nt: TGTGCCACCAGCAGAGATCAAAGGGGCAATCAGCCCCAGCATTTT; j_gene: TRBJ1-5; d_gene: -; v_gene: TRBV15; len: 15; abundance: many
CDR3aa: CASSDSSGAYNEQFF; CDR3nt: TGTGCCAGCAGTGACAGCTCTGGGGCCTACAATGAGCAGTTCTTC; j_gene: TRBJ2-1; d_gene: -; v_gene: TRBV6-4; len: 15; abundance: once
CDR3aa: CASSSGLEQYF; CDR3nt: TGTGCCAGCAGCTCTGGACTCGAGCAGTACTTC; j_gene: TRBJ2-7; d_gene: -; v_gene: TRBV11-2; len: 11; abundance: medium-sized
CDR3aa: CASSLVLGLALRGEQFF; CDR3nt: TGTGCCAGCAGCTTAGTTTTGGGACTAGCACTTAGGGGTGAGCAGTTCTTC; j_gene: TRBJ2-1; d_gene: TRBD2; v_gene: TRBV11-2; len: 17; abundance: few
CDR3aa: CASSQGQARVGETQYF; CDR3nt: TGCGCCAGCAGCCAGGGACAGGCAAGGGTCGGAGAGACCCAGTACTTC; j_gene: TRBJ2-5; d_gene: TRBD1; v_gene: TRBV4-3; len: 16; abundance: many
CDR3aa: CSAETFLATRYNEQFF; CDR3nt: TGCAGTGCAGAAACATTCCTAGCTACTCGCTACAATGAGCAGTTCTTC; j_gene: TRBJ2-1; d_gene: -; v_gene: TRBV20-1; len: 16; abundance: many
CDR3aa: CSVEDWRQGDYGYTF; CDR3nt: TGCAGCGTTGAAGATTGGAGACAGGGAGACTATGGCTACACCTTC; j_gene: TRBJ1-2; d_gene: TRBD1; v_gene: TRBV29-1; len: 15; abundance: -
CDR3aa: CASSVGGAFDSPLHF; CDR3nt: TGTGCCAGCAGTGTTGGGGGGGCATTTGATTCACCCCTCCACTTT; j_gene: TRBJ1-6; d_gene: -; v_gene: TRBV2; len: 15; abundance: many
CDR3aa: CSARDEIYGDNEKLFF; CDR3nt: TGCAGTGCTAGGGATGAAATTTACGGCGACAATGAAAAACTGTTTTTT; j_gene: TRBJ1-4; d_gene: -; v_gene: TRBV20-1; len: 16; abundance: -
CDR3aa: CSVEGQGVYEQYF; CDR3nt: TGCAGCGTTGAGGGACAGGGGGTATACGAGCAGTACTTC; j_gene: TRBJ2-7; d_gene: TRBD1; v_gene: TRBV29-1; len: 13; abundance: medium-sized
CDR3aa: CSAREPSGMSIQYF; CDR3nt: TGCAGTGCTAGAGAGCCTAGCGGGATGAGCATTCAGTACTTC; j_gene: TRBJ2-4; d_gene: TRBD2; v_gene: TRBV20-1; len: 14; abundance: -
CDR3aa: CASSEYGGGGTEAFF; CDR3nt: TGTGCCAGCAGTGAGTACGGTGGGGGAGGAACTGAAGCTTTCTTT; j_gene: TRBJ1-1; d_gene: -; v_gene: TRBV25-1; len: 15; abundance: few
CDR3aa: CASSLGTLEGTALHF; CDR3nt: TGTGCCAGCAGCCTCGGGACGCTGGAGGGAACGGCCCTCCACTTT; j_gene: TRBJ1-6; d_gene: -; v_gene: TRBV3-1; len: 15; abundance: -
CDR3aa: CASSAYTGGNTDTQYF; CDR3nt: TGTGCCAGCAGTGCGTACACAGGGGGCAACACAGATACGCAGTATTTT; j_gene: TRBJ2-3; d_gene: TRBD1; v_gene: TRBV12-3/TRBV12-4; len: 16; abundance: -
CDR3aa: CASSLDTGSMNTEAFF; CDR3nt: TGCGCCAGCAGCTTGGATACAGGGAGCATGAACACTGAAGCTTTCTTT; j_gene: TRBJ1-1; d_gene: -; v_gene: TRBV5-1; len: 16; abundance: many
CDR3aa: CASRARDSEATEGPQYF; CDR3nt: TGTGCCAGCAGGGCTAGGGACAGCGAGGCTACCGAGGGGCCCCAGTACTTC; j_gene: TRBJ2-5; d_gene: TRBD1; v_gene: TRBV6-1; len: 17; abundance: -
CDR3aa: CAISESDRPGGYTF; CDR3nt: TGTGCCATCAGTGAGTCGGACAGGCCGGGTGGCTACACCTTC; j_gene: TRBJ1-2; d_gene: TRBD1; v_gene: TRBV10-3; len: 14; abundance: -
CDR3aa: CASSQERRQTNEQYF; CDR3nt: TGTGCCAGCAGCCAAGAAAGACGACAAACGAACGAGCAGTACTTC; j_gene: TRBJ2-7; d_gene: -; v_gene: TRBV7-9; len: 15; abundance: once
CDR3aa: CATSGGTSGGGNTQYF; CDR3nt: TGTGCCACCAGTGGTGGGACTAGCGGGGGGGGAAATACGCAGTATTTT; j_gene: TRBJ2-3; d_gene: TRBD2; v_gene: TRBV24-1; len: 16; abundance: many
CDR3aa: CASRGGQSQETQYF; CDR3nt: TGTGCCAGCAGGGGGGGACAGTCCCAAGAGACCCAGTACTTC; j_gene: TRBJ2-5; d_gene: -; v_gene: TRBV10-3; len: 14; abundance: -
CDR3aa: CASSDFEDNEKLFF; CDR3nt: TGTGCCAGCAGTGATTTCGAAGATAATGAAAAACTGTTTTTT; j_gene: TRBJ1-4; d_gene: -; v_gene: TRBV25-1; len: 14; abundance: many
CDR3aa: CATSDLTVTGELFF; CDR3nt: TGTGCCACCAGTGATTTAACAGTTACCGGGGAGCTGTTTTTT; j_gene: TRBJ2-2; d_gene: -; v_gene: TRBV24-1; len: 14; abundance: many
CDR3aa: CASRQIAGGKAGANVLTF; CDR3nt: TGTGCCAGCAGACAGATAGCGGGAGGGAAGGCTGGGGCCAACGTCCTGACTTTC; j_gene: TRBJ2-6; d_gene: TRBD2; v_gene: TRBV7-3; len: 18; abundance: once
CDR3aa: CASGGQNTGELFF; CDR3nt: TGCGCCAGTGGGGGACAGAACACCGGGGAGCTGTTTTTT; j_gene: TRBJ2-2; d_gene: -; v_gene: TRBV10-1; len: 13; abundance: many
CDR3aa: CAGSLVPPGLNTGELFF; CDR3nt: TGCGCCGGCAGCTTGGTTCCGCCGGGGCTGAACACCGGGGAGCTGTTTTTT; j_gene: TRBJ2-2; d_gene: -; v_gene: TRBV5-1; len: 17; abundance: -
CDR3aa: CASSYLGGYGYTF; CDR3nt: TGTGCCAGCAGCTACCTGGGCGGCTATGGCTACACCTTC; j_gene: TRBJ1-2; d_gene: -; v_gene: TRBV7-6; len: 13; abundance: many
CDR3aa: CSVDLRTYGYTF; CDR3nt: TGCAGCGTTGACTTGAGAACCTATGGCTACACCTTC; j_gene: TRBJ1-2; d_gene: -; v_gene: TRBV29-1; len: 12; abundance: -